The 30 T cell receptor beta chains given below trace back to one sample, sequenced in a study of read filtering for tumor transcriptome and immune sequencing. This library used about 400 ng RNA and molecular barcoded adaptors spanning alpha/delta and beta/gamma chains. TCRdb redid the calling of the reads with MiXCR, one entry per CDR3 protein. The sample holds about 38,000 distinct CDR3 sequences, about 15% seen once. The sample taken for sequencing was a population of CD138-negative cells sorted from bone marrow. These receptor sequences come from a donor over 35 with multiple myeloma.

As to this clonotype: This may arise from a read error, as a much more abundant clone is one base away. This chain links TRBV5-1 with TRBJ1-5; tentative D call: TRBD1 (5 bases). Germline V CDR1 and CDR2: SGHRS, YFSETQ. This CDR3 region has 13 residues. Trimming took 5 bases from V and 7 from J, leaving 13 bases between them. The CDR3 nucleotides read TGCGCCAGCAGAGGGGACGCCGGACAGCCCCAGCATTTT. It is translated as CASRGDAGQPQHF. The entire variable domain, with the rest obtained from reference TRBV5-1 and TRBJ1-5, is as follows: KAGVTQTPRYLIKTRGQQVTLSCSPISGHRSVSWYQQTPGQGLQFLFEYFSETQRNKGNFPGRFSGRQFSNSRSEMNVSTLELGDSALYLCASRGDAGQPQHFGDGTRLSIL.

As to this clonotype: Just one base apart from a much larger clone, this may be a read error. The CDR3 nucleotides read TGTGCCAACAGCTTAGCTGCTCAGCCCCAGCATTTT. This encodes CANSLAAQPQHF. This chain connects TRBV7-8 to TRBJ1-5; no reliable D call. There are 12 residues in the CDR3. Germline loops: CDR1 SGHVS, CDR2 FQNEAQ.

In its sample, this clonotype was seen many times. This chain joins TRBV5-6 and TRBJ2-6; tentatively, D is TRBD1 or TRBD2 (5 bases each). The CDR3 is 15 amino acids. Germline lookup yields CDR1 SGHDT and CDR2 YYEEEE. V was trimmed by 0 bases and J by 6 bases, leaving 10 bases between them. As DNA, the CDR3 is TGTGCCAGCAGCTTGGCCGTTGGGACGGCCAACGTCCTGACTTTC. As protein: CASSLAVGTANVLTF.

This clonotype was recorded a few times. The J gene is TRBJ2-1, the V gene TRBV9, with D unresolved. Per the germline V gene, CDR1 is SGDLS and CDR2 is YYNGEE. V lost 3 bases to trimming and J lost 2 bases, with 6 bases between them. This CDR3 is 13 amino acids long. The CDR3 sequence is CASSATPYNEQFF. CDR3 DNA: TGTGCCAGCAGCGCAACTCCCTACAATGAGCAGTTCTTC.

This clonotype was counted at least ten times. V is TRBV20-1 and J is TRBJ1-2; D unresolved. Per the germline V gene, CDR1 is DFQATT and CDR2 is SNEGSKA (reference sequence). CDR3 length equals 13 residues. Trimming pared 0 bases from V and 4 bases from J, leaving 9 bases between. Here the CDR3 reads CSARDRTAYGYTF. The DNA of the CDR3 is TGCAGTGCTAGAGATCGGACGGCCTATGGCTACACCTTC.

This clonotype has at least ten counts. CDR3 in amino acids: CASSTDRFTDTQYF. The CDR3 DNA reads as TGTGCCAGTAGTACGGACAGATTCACAGATACGCAGTATTTT. The chain uses TRBV19 and TRBJ2-3, with D tentatively TRBD1 (6 bases). V lost 4 bases, J lost 2 bases, and 10 bases lay in between. The CDR3 sequence is 14 residues long. The V gene's germline CDR1 is LNHDA and CDR2 SQIVND (reference sequence).

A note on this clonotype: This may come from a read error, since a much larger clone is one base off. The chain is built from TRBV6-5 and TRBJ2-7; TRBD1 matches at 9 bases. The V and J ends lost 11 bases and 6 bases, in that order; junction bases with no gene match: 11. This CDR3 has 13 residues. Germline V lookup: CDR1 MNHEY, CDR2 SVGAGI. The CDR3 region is CACAGTGSGEQYF. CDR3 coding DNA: TGTGCCTGCGCCGGGACAGGGAGTGGCGAGCAGTACTTC.

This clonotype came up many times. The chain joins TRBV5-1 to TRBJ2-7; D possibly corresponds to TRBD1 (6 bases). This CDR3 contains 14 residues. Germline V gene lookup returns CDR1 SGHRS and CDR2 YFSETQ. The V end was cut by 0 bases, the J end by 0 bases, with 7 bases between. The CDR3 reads CASSLVDSSYEQYF. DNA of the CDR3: TGCGCCAGCAGCTTGGTGGACAGCTCCTACGAGCAGTACTTC.

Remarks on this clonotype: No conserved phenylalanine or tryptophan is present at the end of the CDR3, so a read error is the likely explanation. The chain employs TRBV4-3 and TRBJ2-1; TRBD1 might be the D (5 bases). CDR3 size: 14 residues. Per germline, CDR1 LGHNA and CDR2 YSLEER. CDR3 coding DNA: TGCGCCAGCAGCCCCCGACAGCCTTACAATGAACAGTTCTCC. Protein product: CASSPRQPYNEQFS.

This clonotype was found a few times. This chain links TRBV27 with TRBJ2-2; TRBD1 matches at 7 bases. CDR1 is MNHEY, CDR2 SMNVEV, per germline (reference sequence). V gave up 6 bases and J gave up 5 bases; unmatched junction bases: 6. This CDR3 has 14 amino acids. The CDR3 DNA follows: TGTGCCAGCAGATACAGGGACAGAACCGGGGAGCTGTTTTTT. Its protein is CASRYRDRTGELFF.

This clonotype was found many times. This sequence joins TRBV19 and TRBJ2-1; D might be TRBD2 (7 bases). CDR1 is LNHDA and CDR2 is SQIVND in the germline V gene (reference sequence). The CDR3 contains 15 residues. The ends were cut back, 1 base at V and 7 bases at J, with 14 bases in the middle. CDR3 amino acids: CASSIGGGQGNEQFF. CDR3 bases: TGTGCCAGTAGTATAGGGGGGGGCCAGGGGAATGAGCAGTTCTTC.

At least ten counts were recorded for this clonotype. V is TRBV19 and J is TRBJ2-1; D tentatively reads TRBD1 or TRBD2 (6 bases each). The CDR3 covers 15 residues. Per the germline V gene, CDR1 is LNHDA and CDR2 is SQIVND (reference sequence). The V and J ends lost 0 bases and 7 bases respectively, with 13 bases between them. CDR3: CASSIEGGQGNEQFF. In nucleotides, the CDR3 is TGTGCCAGTAGTATAGAGGGGGGCCAGGGGAATGAGCAGTTCTTC.

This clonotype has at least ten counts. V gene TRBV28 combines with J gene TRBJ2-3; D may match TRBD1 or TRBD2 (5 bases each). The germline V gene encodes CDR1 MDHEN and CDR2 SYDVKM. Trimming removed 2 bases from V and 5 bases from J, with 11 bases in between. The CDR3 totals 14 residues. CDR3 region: CASSLVRAGDTQYF. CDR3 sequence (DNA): TGTGCCAGCAGTTTAGTCAGGGCGGGAGATACGCAGTATTTT.

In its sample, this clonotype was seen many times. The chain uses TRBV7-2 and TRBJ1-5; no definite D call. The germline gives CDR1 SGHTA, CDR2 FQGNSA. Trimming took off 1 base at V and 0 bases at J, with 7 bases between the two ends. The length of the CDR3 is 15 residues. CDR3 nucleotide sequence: TGTGCCAGCAGCTTAGAGTCCAATAGCAATCAGCCCCAGCATTTT. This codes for CASSLESNSNQPQHF.

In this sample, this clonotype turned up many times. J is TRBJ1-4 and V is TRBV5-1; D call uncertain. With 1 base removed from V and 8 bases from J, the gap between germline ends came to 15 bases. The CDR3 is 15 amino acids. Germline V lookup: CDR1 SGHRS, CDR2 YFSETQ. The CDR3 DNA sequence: TGCGCCAGCAGCTTGTCCAGGCCGCACCCAGAAAAACTGTTTTTT. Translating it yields CASSLSRPHPEKLFF.

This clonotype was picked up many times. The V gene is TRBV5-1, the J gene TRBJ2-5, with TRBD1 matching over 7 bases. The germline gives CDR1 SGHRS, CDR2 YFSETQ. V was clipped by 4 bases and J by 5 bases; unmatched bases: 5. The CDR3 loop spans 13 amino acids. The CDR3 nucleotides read TGCGCCAGCAGCCCACTGACAGGGGAGACCCAGTACTTC. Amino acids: CASSPLTGETQYF. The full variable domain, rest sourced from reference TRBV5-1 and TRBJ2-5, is KAGVTQTPRYLIKTRGQQVTLSCSPISGHRSVSWYQQTPGQGLQFLFEYFSETQRNKGNFPGRFSGRQFSNSRSEMNVSTLELGDSALYLCASSPLTGETQYFGPGTRLLVL.

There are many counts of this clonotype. The CDR3 is CASSQGVSGGTQETQYF. Written as DNA, the CDR3 is TGTGCCAGCAGCCAAGGGGTCAGCGGGGGGACTCAAGAGACCCAGTACTTC. This chain joins TRBV3-1 and TRBJ2-5; 9 bases line up with TRBD2. CDR1 LGHDT and CDR2 YNNKEL come from the germline V gene (reference sequence). CDR3 length equals 17 residues. V lost 1 base to trimming and J lost 2 bases; unmatched junction nucleotides: 8.

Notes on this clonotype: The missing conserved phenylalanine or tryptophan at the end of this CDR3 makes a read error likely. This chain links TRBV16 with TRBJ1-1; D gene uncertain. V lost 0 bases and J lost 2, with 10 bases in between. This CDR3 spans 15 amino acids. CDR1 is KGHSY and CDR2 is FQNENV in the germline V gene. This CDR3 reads CASSQSFAGNTEAFL. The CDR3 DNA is TGTGCCAGCAGCCAATCGTTTGCGGGAAACACTGAAGCTTTCCTC.

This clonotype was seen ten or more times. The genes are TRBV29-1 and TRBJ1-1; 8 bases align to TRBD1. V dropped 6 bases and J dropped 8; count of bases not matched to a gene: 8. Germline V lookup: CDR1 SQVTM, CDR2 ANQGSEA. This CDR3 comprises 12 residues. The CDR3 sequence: CSVGSDRAEAFF. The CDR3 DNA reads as TGCAGCGTAGGATCGGACAGGGCCGAAGCTTTCTTT.

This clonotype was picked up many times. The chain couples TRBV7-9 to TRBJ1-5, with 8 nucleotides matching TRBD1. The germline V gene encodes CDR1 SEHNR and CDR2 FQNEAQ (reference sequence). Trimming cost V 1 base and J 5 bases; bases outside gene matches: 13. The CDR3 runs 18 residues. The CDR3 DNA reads TGTGCCAGCAGCTTAGAGGGACAGGACTCCCCTGGCGATCAGCCCCAGCATTTT. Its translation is CASSLEGQDSPGDQPQHF.

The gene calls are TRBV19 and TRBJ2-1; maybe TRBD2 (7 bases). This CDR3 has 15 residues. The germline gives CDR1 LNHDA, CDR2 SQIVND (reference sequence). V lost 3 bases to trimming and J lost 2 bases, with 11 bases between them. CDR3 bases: TGTGCCAGTAGTATCGAGGGGGGGCCCTACAATGAGCAGTTCTTC. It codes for CASSIEGGPYNEQFF.

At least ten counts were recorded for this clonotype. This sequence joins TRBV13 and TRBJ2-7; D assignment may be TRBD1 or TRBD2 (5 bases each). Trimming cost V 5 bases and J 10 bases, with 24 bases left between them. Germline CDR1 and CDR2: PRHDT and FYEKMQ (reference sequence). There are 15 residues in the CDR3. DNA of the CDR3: TGTGCCAGCAGCGAACGGGGACGGATAAGGGGACGACAGTACTTC. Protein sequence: CASSERGRIRGRQYF.

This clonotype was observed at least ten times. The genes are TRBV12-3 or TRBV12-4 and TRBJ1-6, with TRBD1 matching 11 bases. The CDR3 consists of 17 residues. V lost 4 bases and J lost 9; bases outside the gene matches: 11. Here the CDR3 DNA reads TGTGCCAGCAGTTCGGCCGGGACAGGGGGTTTACGTTCACCCCTCCACTTT. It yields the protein CASSSAGTGGLRSPLHF.

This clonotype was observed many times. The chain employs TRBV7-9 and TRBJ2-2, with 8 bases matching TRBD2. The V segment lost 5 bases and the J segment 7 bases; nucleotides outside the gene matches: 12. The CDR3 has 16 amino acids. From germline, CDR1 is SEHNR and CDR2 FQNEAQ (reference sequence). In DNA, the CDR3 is TGTGCCAGCAGCCTAAGAACGGGGGGGCACGGCGGGGAGCTGTTTTTT. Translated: CASSLRTGGHGGELFF.

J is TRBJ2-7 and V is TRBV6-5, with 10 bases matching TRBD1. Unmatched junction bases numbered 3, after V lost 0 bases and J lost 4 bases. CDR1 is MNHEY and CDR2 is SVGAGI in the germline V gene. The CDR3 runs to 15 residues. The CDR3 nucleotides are TGTGCCAGCAGTTACTCGGGACAGGGGATATACGAGCAGTACTTC. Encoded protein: CASSYSGQGIYEQYF.

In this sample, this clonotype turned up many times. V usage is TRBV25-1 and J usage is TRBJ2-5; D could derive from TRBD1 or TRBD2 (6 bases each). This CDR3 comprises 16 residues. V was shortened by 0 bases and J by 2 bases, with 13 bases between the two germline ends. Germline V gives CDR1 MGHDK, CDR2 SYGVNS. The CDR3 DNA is TGTGCCAGCAGTGAATATAGGGGGGCAGATCAAGAGACCCAGTACTTC. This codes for CASSEYRGADQETQYF.

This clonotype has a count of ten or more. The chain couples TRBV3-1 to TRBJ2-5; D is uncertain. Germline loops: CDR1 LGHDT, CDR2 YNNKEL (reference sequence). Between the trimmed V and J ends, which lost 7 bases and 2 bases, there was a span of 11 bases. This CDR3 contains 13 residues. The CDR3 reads CASTPSAQETQYF. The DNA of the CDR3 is TGTGCCAGCACCCCCTCTGCTCAAGAGACCCAGTACTTC.

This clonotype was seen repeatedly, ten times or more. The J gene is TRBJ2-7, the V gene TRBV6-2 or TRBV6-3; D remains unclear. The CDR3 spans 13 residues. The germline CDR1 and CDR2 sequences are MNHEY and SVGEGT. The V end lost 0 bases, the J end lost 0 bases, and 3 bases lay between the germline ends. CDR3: CASSYSPSYEQYF. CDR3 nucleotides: TGTGCCAGCAGTTACTCACCCTCCTACGAGCAGTACTTC.

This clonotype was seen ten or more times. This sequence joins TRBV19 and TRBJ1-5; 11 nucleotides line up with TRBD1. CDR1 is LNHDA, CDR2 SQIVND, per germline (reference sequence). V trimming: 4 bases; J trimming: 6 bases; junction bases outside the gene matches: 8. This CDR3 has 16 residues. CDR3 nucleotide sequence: TGTGCCAGTAGTACAAAAATGGACAGGGGGCTTCAGCCCCAGCATTTT. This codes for CASSTKMDRGLQPQHF.

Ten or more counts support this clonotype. The CDR3, as DNA: TGTGCCAGCAGTTCCGTGCAGGGCCTAAGGAATCCAGATACGCAGTATTTT. Translated: CASSSVQGLRNPDTQYF. The gene calls are TRBV6-2 or TRBV6-3 and TRBJ2-3, with D perhaps TRBD1 (5 bases). V lost 4 bases, J lost 4 bases, and 21 bases lay in between. The CDR3 contains 17 residues. Germline V CDR1 and CDR2: MNHEY, SVGEGT.